The present TCR beta chain was sequenced within a study of blood T cell repertoires in COVID-19. Study context: Collection of acute and convalescent COVID-19 samples took place in the United States, Italy and Spain. Sample material is recorded as cDNA or gDNA derived from T cells, B-cell-depleted T cells, or PBMCs.

Original processing notes: Researchers report that nucleated cell counts were estimated from reference gene primer amplification. TCRdb's table, derived via immunoSEQ multiplex PCR, lists solely in-frame clones and lacks some. V and J calls and clone size are copied from that table; D and trimming were computed from the DNA. This sample has roughly 51,000 clones, with approximately 90% found just once. The CDR3 contains 12 residues. The germline gives CDR1 SNHLY, CDR2 FYNNEI. Trimming cost V 2 bases and J 4 bases, with 5 bases left between them. This sequence was found in a woman between 55 and 75 years old with active or convalescent COVID-19. Sequencing was done on a sample of peripheral blood. V gene TRBV2 combines with J gene TRBJ1-2; D unresolved. The CDR3 region is CASSESSYGYTF. The CDR3 DNA reads TGTGCCAGCAGTGAATCTTCCTATGGCTACACCTTC.